The entry that follows covers one T cell receptor (beta chain) sequence. Authors' data handling: Reference gene primer amplification gave estimated nucleated cell counts. Data came from immunoSEQ multiplex PCR; TCRdb stores just in-frame clones and leaves some out. V and J calls and clone size are those listed in that table; D and trimming were worked out from the DNA. The profile covers 30,000 to 45,000 clones, with over 75% appearing a single time and 4.8% taken by the ten largest. J lost 4 bases, V lost 4 bases, and 4 bases had no gene match. The CDR3 has 15 amino acids. In germline, CDR1 is SGHRS, CDR2 YFSETQ. The data are from a study of blood T cell repertoires in COVID-19. As for the study in general: Samples representing acute and convalescent COVID-19 were sourced from the United States, Italy and Spain. The analysed material was cDNA or gDNA that came from T cells, B-cell-depleted T cells, or PBMCs.

This TCR was recovered from a human donor in a cohort sampled during active COVID-19. V gene TRBV5-1 combines with J gene TRBJ2-1; 11 bases map to TRBD2. Sequencing was done on a sample of peripheral blood. The DNA of the CDR3 is TGCGCCAGCAGCCTGGGACTAGCGGCTTACAATGAGCAGTTCTTC. It is translated as CASSLGLAAYNEQFF.